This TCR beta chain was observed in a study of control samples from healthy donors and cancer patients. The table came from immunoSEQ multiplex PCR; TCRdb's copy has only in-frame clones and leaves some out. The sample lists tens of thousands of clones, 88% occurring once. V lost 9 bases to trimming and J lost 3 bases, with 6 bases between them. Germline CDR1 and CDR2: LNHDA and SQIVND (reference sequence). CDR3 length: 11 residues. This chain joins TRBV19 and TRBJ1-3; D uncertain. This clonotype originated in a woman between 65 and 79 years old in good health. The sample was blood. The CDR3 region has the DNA TGTGCCAGCACGGGTGGAAACACCATATATTTT. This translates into CASTGGNTIYF.